Here is one T cell receptor (beta chain) with its context. Its antigen is undetermined. Indicated time point: late sampling 161 to 241 days after vaccination in a few convalescent patients. Treatment indicated: roughly ten-day PBMC culture with coronavirus spike peptide pools or control peptides (ViraFEST assay). Trimming left V 7 bases short and J 7 bases short, with 13 bases between. This CDR3 has 12 amino acids. Germline V gives CDR1 SNHLY, CDR2 FYNNEI. Cultured CD4+ T-cell DNA underwent Oncomine TCR Beta short-read sequencing. TCRdb reanalysed the PCR reads using MiXCR and keeps one entry per CDR3 protein. The repertoire has 15,000 to 20,000 distinct CDR3 sequences, 44% of them found once; the top ten carry under 20%. These data are taken from a study of vaccination and CD4 T cells after COVID-19.

This sequence was found in a human donor who had recovered from COVID-19. Here the sequenced sample was CD4+ T cells from blood, cultured in vitro, taken about 7 months after SARS-CoV-2 vaccination. The rearrangement uses TRBV2 and TRBJ1-2; D possibly corresponds to TRBD1 (5 bases). Written as DNA, the CDR3 is TGTGCCAGCAAGAGGGACCTAGGTGGCTACACCTTC. Its translation: CASKRDLGGYTF.